This is a list of T cell receptor beta chains from one sample in a study of CD8 T cells in ankylosing spondylitis. TCRdb independently ran MiXCR on the 5' RACE reads; one entry per CDR3 protein. The sample holds just over 300,000 distinct CDR3 sequences, around 20% seen once. The source material was blood, either unsorted or a sorted T cell fraction (not recorded which). All receptors derive from a female donor with ankylosing spondylitis or in good health (not recorded which). Both conserved end residues are part of each CDR3. A D gene is named only where the DNA matches it firmly. A row's size may be missing; if present it is once, few, many or a size class.

D	V	J	size	DNA	CDR3
.	TRBV20-1	TRBJ2-3	few	TGCAGTGCTAGACCCAGACTAGTCAATACAGATACGCAGTATTTT	CSARPRLVNTDTQYF
.	TRBV10-3	TRBJ2-5	.	TGTGCCATCAGTGAGCAAGAGACCCAGTACTTC	CAISEQETQYF
TRBD2	TRBV6-2/TRBV6-3	TRBJ2-7	few	TGTGCCAGCAGCCAGGGACTAGCGGGAGTGAGGGGGAAGCAGTACTTC	CASSQGLAGVRGKQYF
.	TRBV20-1	TRBJ2-5	few	TGCAGTGCTAGTAGGGGCGACGAGACCCAGTACTTC	CSASRGDETQYF
.	TRBV12-3/TRBV12-4	TRBJ1-5	few	TGTGCCAGCAGTTTGGGGGAGCGTGGTAGCAATCAGCCCCAGCATTTT	CASSLGERGSNQPQHF
.	TRBV4-3	TRBJ2-2	few	TGCGCCAGCAGCCAAGATCGAAACGGGAGAGGGAACACCGGGGAGCTGTTTTTT	CASSQDRNGRGNTGELFF
TRBD2	TRBV7-9	TRBJ2-1	many	TGTGCCAGCAGACCCATGGGAGGGAGGGCGTCCTACAATGAGCAGTTCTTC	CASRPMGGRASYNEQFF
TRBD2	TRBV20-1	TRBJ2-7	many	TGCAGTGCCGTAGCGGGAACCTCCTACGAGCAGTACTTC	CSAVAGTSYEQYF
.	TRBV12-3/TRBV12-4	TRBJ2-3	many	TGTGCCAGCAGCCCCTCCAGGGATAGAGATACGCAGTATTTT	CASSPSRDRDTQYF
TRBD2	TRBV20-1	TRBJ2-3	.	TGCAGTGCTAGGTCGGCGGGAGGGGTTACGCAGTATTTT	CSARSAGGVTQYF
TRBD2	TRBV2	TRBJ2-1	.	TGTGCCAGCAGTTCCCAGCGGGACCTCTACAATGAGCAGTTCTTC	CASSSQRDLYNEQFF
.	TRBV6-6	TRBJ1-5	.	TGTGCCAGCAGTTACTCGACCGAGCCCCAGCATTTT	CASSYSTEPQHF
TRBD2	TRBV12-3/TRBV12-4	TRBJ2-5	.	TGTGCCAGCAGTTTAGCAGGCGGACTTGCCCCGACTAGCGGGAGTAAAGAGACCCAGTACTTC	CASSLAGGLAPTSGSKETQYF
.	TRBV27	TRBJ2-6	.	TGTGCCAGCAGTTTGGCTCCTGGGGCCAACGTCCTGACTTTC	CASSLAPGANVLTF
.	TRBV5-1	TRBJ2-1	few	TGCGCCAGCAGCTCGGGAAGCTGGGGCACCAATGAGCAGTTCTTC	CASSSGSWGTNEQFF
TRBD1	TRBV7-2	TRBJ1-5	.	TGTGCCAGCAGCTGGGCCGGGACAGGGGCTGATCAGCCCCAGCATTTT	CASSWAGTGADQPQHF
.	TRBV12-3/TRBV12-4	TRBJ1-1	many	TGTGCCAGCAGCTCCGGGTCTTACACTGAAGCTTTCTTT	CASSSGSYTEAFF
.	TRBV7-8	TRBJ2-7	.	TGTGCCAGCAGCCCCTTTTTCCGACTCAAACCCTACGAGCAGTACTTC	CASSPFFRLKPYEQYF
.	TRBV15	TRBJ2-1	.	TGTGCCACCAGCAGAGATCCCGCGGGAGAGCAGTTCTTC	CATSRDPAGEQFF
.	TRBV6-5	TRBJ1-6	few	TGTGCCAGCAGTTACATGGGAGATAATTCACCCCTCCACTTT	CASSYMGDNSPLHF
TRBD1	TRBV20-1	TRBJ2-7	.	TGCAGTGCTAGAGGTGGGACAGGGCCCACCTACGAGCAGTACTTC	CSARGGTGPTYEQYF
.	TRBV6-2/TRBV6-3	TRBJ2-3	.	TGTGCCAGCAGTTACTCGGGCGGCGCAGATACGCAGTATTTT	CASSYSGGADTQYF
TRBD1	TRBV6-2/TRBV6-3	TRBJ2-6	once	TGTGCCAGCACCCAGGGGGCTGGGGCCAACGTCCTGACTTTC	CASTQGAGANVLTF
TRBD2	TRBV2	TRBJ2-7	.	TGTGCCAGCAGCCGACTAGCGGGGTACGAGCAGTACTTC	CASSRLAGYEQYF
.	TRBV4-2	TRBJ2-2	few	TGTGCCAGCAGCCAAACGGGGCTCCTCCGCCATCATACCGGGGAGCTGTTTTTT	CASSQTGLLRHHTGELFF
.	TRBV23-1	TRBJ1-1	.	TGCGCCAGCAGTCAATCCGGGGTCTTGAACACTGAAGCTTTCTTT	CASSQSGVLNTEAFF
.	TRBV5-6	TRBJ2-1	.	TGTGCCAGCAGCCCGACAGTTCTCAATGAGCAGTTCTTC	CASSPTVLNEQFF
.	TRBV7-9	TRBJ2-3	many	TGTGCCAGCAGCCGGAGCGGCAACACAGATACGCAGTATTTT	CASSRSGNTDTQYF
.	TRBV18	TRBJ1-4	few	TGTGCCAGCTCACCTGGACAGAGGATTAATGAAAAACTGTTTTTT	CASSPGQRINEKLFF
TRBD2	TRBV6-2/TRBV6-3	TRBJ2-7	few	TGTGCCAGCAGCCGGGGAGGGAGCTCCTACGAGCAGTACTTC	CASSRGGSSYEQYF
.	TRBV24-1	TRBJ2-7	.	TGTGCCACCAGTGATCCCGCATTTTACGAGCAGTACTTC	CATSDPAFYEQYF
TRBD1	TRBV20-1	TRBJ1-2	few	TGCAGTGCTAGAGGGACAGGCGGTTCCTATGGCTATGGCTACACCTTC	CSARGTGGSYGYGYTF
.	TRBV12-3/TRBV12-4	TRBJ2-7	many	TGTGCCAGCGGCCTAGGCTACGAGCAGTACTTC	CASGLGYEQYF
TRBD1	TRBV18	TRBJ2-3	few	TGTGCCACCCGGGACAGGACCTCTAGCACAGATACGCAGTATTTT	CATRDRTSSTDTQYF
.	TRBV6-5	TRBJ2-7	.	TGTGCCAGCAATTCCCAAGCGGTTTACGAGCAGTACTTC	CASNSQAVYEQYF
.	TRBV12-3/TRBV12-4	TRBJ2-3	many	TGTGCCAGCAGTTTGGGCCAAGCGACAGATACGCAGTATTTT	CASSLGQATDTQYF
TRBD1	TRBV3-1	TRBJ1-1	.	TGTGCCAGCAGCCAAGCCGGGACAGGGGGAAAGGGGAACACTGAAGCTTTCTTT	CASSQAGTGGKGNTEAFF
.	TRBV6-1	TRBJ1-5	once	TGTGCCAGCAGTAGCCGGGACGGACGGAATCAGCCCCAGCATTTT	CASSSRDGRNQPQHF
TRBD2	TRBV11-2	TRBJ2-7	few	TGTGCCAGCAGCTTAGAGGACAGAGCTTCTTCGGGGGGGATGTTGGGCGAGCAGTACTTC	CASSLEDRASSGGMLGEQYF
.	TRBV20-1	TRBJ2-1	.	TGCAGTGGACAAATCGGGGGCCGGGTTCCGTTCTTC	CSGQIGGRVPFF
.	TRBV5-1	TRBJ1-3	.	TGCGCCAGTAACTTAGGGGATGGTGGAAACACCATATATTTT	CASNLGDGGNTIYF
.	TRBV20-1	TRBJ2-3	few	TGCAGTGCTTCCGGGGAAGCAACAGATACGCAGTATTTT	CSASGEATDTQYF
.	TRBV20-1	TRBJ2-5	many	TGCAGTGCTAGAAGCGACCTTGGGGAGACCCAGTACTTC	CSARSDLGETQYF
.	TRBV5-1	TRBJ2-1	many	TGCGCCAGCAGCTCAATGGGACCGGGGAATGAGCAGTTCTTC	CASSSMGPGNEQFF
.	TRBV24-1	TRBJ1-1	many	TGTGCCACCAGGGAGTCCATGAACACTGAAGCTTTCTTT	CATRESMNTEAFF
.	TRBV6-2/TRBV6-3	TRBJ2-7	.	TGTGCCAGCAGCTTTTCCCCTAGGCGGGCCGCGGCGGAAGAGCAGTACTTC	CASSFSPRRAAAEEQYF
.	TRBV10-3	TRBJ2-1	.	TGTGCCATCAGTCCCCCCGGGGCTAGCCAGTATGAGCAGTTCTTC	CAISPPGASQYEQFF
.	TRBV20-1	TRBJ2-7	many	TGCAGTGCGCAGGGACGGGACTACGAGCAGTACTTC	CSAQGRDYEQYF
.	TRBV10-3	TRBJ2-3	few	TGTGCCATCACATCGGAGTATTTCGCAGATACGCAGTATTTT	CAITSEYFADTQYF
TRBD2	TRBV4-2	TRBJ2-3	.	TGTGCCAGCAGCCCTGTGGGTGGCGGGAGGGTCACAGATACGCAGTATTTT	CASSPVGGGRVTDTQYF
.	TRBV11-1	TRBJ2-2	few	TGTGCCAGCAGCTTAGAAGTTGCCGGGGAGCTGTTTTTT	CASSLEVAGELFF